Following are 26 T cell receptor beta chains from one sample sequenced in a study of human T cells and chemical hapten exposure. From the RACE reads, TCRdb called clonotypes with MiXCR, one entry per CDR3 protein. The sample holds about 99,000 distinct CDR3 sequences, 9.5% to 15% seen once. Time point: patch test 1, 2 weeks after DPC sensitization. As to treatment: therapeutic diphenylcyclopropenone sensitization with weekly scalp DPC. The material sequenced was whole blood, taken in connection with sensitization to the hapten diphenylcyclopropenone (DPC). These receptor sequences come from a middle-aged woman with alopecia areata. Some clones in this sample may be carry-over from other donors' samples.

In nucleotides, the CDR3 is TGTGCCAGCAGCCAAAGGGGGATGGAGACCCAGTACTTC. Translation gives CASSQRGMETQYF. V is TRBV3-1 and J is TRBJ2-5, with D perhaps matching TRBD1 (6 bases). Looked up from germline, CDR1 is LGHDT and CDR2 is YNNKEL (reference sequence). The CDR3 is 13 residues long. V lost 2 bases to trimming and J lost 5 bases, with 9 bases between them.

This clonotype has ten or more counts. This rearrangement joins TRBV12-3 or TRBV12-4 to TRBJ2-1, with D perhaps matching TRBD1 (6 bases). V was cut by 4 bases and J by 7 bases, with 14 bases left in between. The CDR3 has 14 amino acids. The CDR3 nucleotides read TGTGCCAGCAGTTCCGGGACAAACAGGAATGAGCAGTTCTTC. Protein product: CASSSGTNRNEQFF.

The V gene is TRBV29-1, the J gene TRBJ1-3; D uncertain. CDR1 is SQVTM, CDR2 ANQGSEA, per germline. Trimming took off 7 bases at V and 4 bases at J, with 11 bases between the two ends. The CDR3 consists of 12 residues. CDR3 sequence reads: CSARTDGNTIYF. CDR3 coding DNA: TGCAGCGCCCGGACGGACGGAAACACCATATATTTT.

The V call is TRBV9, the J call TRBJ2-6, with 8 bases fitting TRBD1. The length of the CDR3 is 19 residues. Germline CDR1 is SGDLS and CDR2 is YYNGEE. The junction had 9 bases not matched to a gene; V was cut back by 1 base and J by 0 bases. This CDR3 is CASSVPTTGAPSGANVLTF. CDR3 sequence (DNA): TGTGCCAGCAGCGTACCGACGACAGGGGCACCCTCTGGGGCCAACGTCCTGACTTTC.

This clonotype occurred a few times. The rearrangement joins TRBV12-3 or TRBV12-4 to TRBJ2-5, with 11 bases aligning to TRBD2. The V gene end was trimmed by 3 bases and the J gene end by 1 base; junction bases not matched to a gene: 1. This CDR3 region has 15 residues. CDR3 DNA: TGTGCCAGCAGTTTTGGGACTAGCGGCCAAGAGACCCAGTACTTC. Protein: CASSFGTSGQETQYF.

This clonotype was recorded at least ten times. The rearrangement uses TRBV12-3 or TRBV12-4 and TRBJ1-5; 7 bases are shared with TRBD1. J gave up 5 bases and V 5 bases, and 6 bases lay outside the gene matches. The CDR3 is 14 amino acids. The chain's CDR3 is CASSLQGPHQPQHF. CDR3 nucleotide sequence: TGTGCCAGCAGTCTACAGGGGCCCCATCAGCCCCAGCATTTT.

This chain links TRBV29-1 with TRBJ1-1, with D possibly being TRBD1 (5 bases). CDR3 length equals 14 residues. Germline loops: CDR1 SQVTM, CDR2 ANQGSEA. With 2 bases removed from V and 5 bases from J, the gap between germline ends came to 15 bases. In DNA form, the CDR3 reads TGCAGCGTTGAAAGCGAAAGGGAGGGGACTGAAGCTTTCTTT. This sequence encodes CSVESEREGTEAFF.

This clonotype was seen more than once but under ten times. The chain combines TRBV11-1 with TRBJ2-1; 11 bases match TRBD2. The germline V gene has CDR1 SGHAT and CDR2 FQDESV (reference sequence). The V gene end was trimmed by 5 bases and the J gene end by 9 bases; junction bases not matched to a gene: 15. The CDR3 loop spans 17 amino acids. CDR3 in amino acids: CASSPPRASGRISEQFF. CDR3 coding DNA: TGTGCCAGCAGCCCACCACGGGCTAGCGGGAGGATCAGTGAGCAGTTCTTC.

This clonotype was observed many times. CDR3 amino acids: CASSPGQFRTQYF. The DNA for the CDR3 is TGTGCCAGCAGTCCCGGACAGTTCCGGACCCAGTACTTC. The genes are TRBV6-2 or TRBV6-3 and TRBJ2-5, with D possibly being TRBD1 (6 bases). V was trimmed by 5 bases and J by 7 bases, leaving 14 bases between them. CDR3 length equals 13 residues. Per the germline V gene, CDR1 is MNHEY and CDR2 is SVGEGT.

As regards this clonotype: Sequence at one end of the junction differs from germline and may be a read error. The chain uses TRBV19 and TRBJ2-7; 7 nucleotides align to TRBD2. The length of the CDR3 is 17 residues. Germline-derived CDR1 and CDR2 are LNHDA and SQIVND (reference sequence). As DNA, the CDR3 is TGTGTCAGTAGTAAGAGATGGGCGACTAGCCCGACTAACGAGCAGTACTTC. Translating gives CVSSKRWATSPTNEQYF.

Many counts were recorded for this clonotype. This sequence joins TRBV20-1 and TRBJ1-6, with no clear D. This CDR3 is built from 12 residues. Per the germline V gene, CDR1 is DFQATT and CDR2 is SNEGSKA (reference sequence). Trimming shortened V by 5 bases and J by 5 bases, and 7 bases separated the two germline ends. Here the CDR3 reads CSASGNNSPLHF. The DNA for the CDR3 is TGCAGTGCTTCGGGGAATAATTCACCCCTCCACTTT.

In this sample, this clonotype turned up a few times. The chain has TRBV6-5 and TRBJ2-5; D perhaps matches TRBD2 (5 bases). This CDR3 spans 14 amino acids. Trimming removed 2 bases from V and 3 bases from J, with 10 bases in between. Germline V gene sequence: CDR1 MNHEY, CDR2 SVGAGI. The CDR3 bases are TGTGCCAGCAGTTACCGGGATCTAAAAGAGACCCAGTACTTC. This gives the protein CASSYRDLKETQYF.

The sample holds a few counts of this clonotype. The J gene is TRBJ2-7, the V gene TRBV6-5; tentative D call: TRBD1 (6 bases). Germline assignment: CDR1 MNHEY and CDR2 SVGAGI. Trimming pared 5 bases from V and 6 bases from J, leaving 11 bases between. The CDR3 runs to 12 residues. This CDR3 reads CASSQQGPEQYF. The CDR3 nucleotides read TGTGCCAGCAGTCAACAGGGCCCCGAGCAGTACTTC.

This clonotype has only a few counts. This sequence joins TRBV29-1 and TRBJ1-1, with a weak D call TRBD1 (5 bases). Germline V gives CDR1 SQVTM, CDR2 ANQGSEA. V was cut by 6 bases and J by 10 bases, with 18 bases left in between. The CDR3 consists of 12 residues. The CDR3 reads CSVGHAGGTAFF. Written as DNA, the CDR3 is TGCAGCGTAGGGCATGCGGGGGGAACAGCTTTCTTT.

A single count supports this clonotype. This rearrangement joins TRBV4-3 to TRBJ2-3; D is ambiguous. With 1 base removed from V and 0 bases from J, the gap between germline ends came to 5 bases. CDR1 is LGHNA, CDR2 YSLEER, per germline. This CDR3 has 14 residues. The chain's CDR3 is CASSQGRSTDTQYF. Here the CDR3 DNA reads TGCGCCAGCAGCCAAGGAAGGAGCACAGATACGCAGTATTTT.

This clonotype was counted many times. V usage is TRBV30 and J usage is TRBJ2-3, with 10 bases lining up with TRBD2. The CDR3 totals 16 residues. Trimming removed 0 bases from V and 3 bases from J; junction bases left unmatched: 6. Germline V gene sequence: CDR1 GTSNPN, CDR2 SVGIG (reference sequence). In nucleotides, the CDR3 is TGTGCCTGGAGTGTATGGCCTAGCGGGAGTACAGATACGCAGTATTTT. Translation: CAWSVWPSGSTDTQYF.

The sample holds a few counts of this clonotype. V gene TRBV11-2 combines with J gene TRBJ2-7; 11 bases are a match to TRBD2. The V and J ends lost 0 bases and 6 bases, in that order; junction bases with no gene match: 10. Germline lookup yields CDR1 SGHAT and CDR2 FQNNGV. The CDR3 runs to 17 residues. DNA for the CDR3: TGTGCCAGCAGCTTAGATCCTAGCGGGAGGATCCCTCGCGAGCAGTACTTC. Translating it yields CASSLDPSGRIPREQYF.

This clonotype was seen a handful of times. This CDR3 reads CSARGDGQAFF. The CDR3 DNA follows: TGCAGTGCCCGGGGCGACGGTCAAGCTTTCTTT. The chain uses TRBV20-1 and TRBJ1-1, with a possible D match to TRBD1 (5 bases). V was clipped by 6 bases and J by 9 bases, with 14 bases between them. Germline V gene lookup returns CDR1 DFQATT and CDR2 SNEGSKA (reference sequence). This CDR3 spans 11 amino acids.

Only a few counts were recorded for this clonotype. This chain uses TRBV2 with TRBJ1-4; D unresolved. Trimming cost V 4 bases and J 7 bases, with 16 bases left between them. There are 15 residues in the CDR3. Per germline, CDR1 SNHLY and CDR2 FYNNEI. CDR3 nucleotides: TGTGCCAGCAGTGGACCTAGCGGGTCTATTGAAAAACTGTTTTTT. This translates into CASSGPSGSIEKLFF. The full variable domain, its missing parts supplied by reference TRBV2 and TRBJ1-4, is EPEVTQTPSHQVTQMGQEVILRCVPISNHLYFYWYRQILGQKVEFLVSFYNNEISEKSEIFDDQFSVERPDGSNFTLKIRSTKLEDSAMYFCASSGPSGSIEKLFFGSGTQLSVL.

The V call is TRBV30, the J call TRBJ1-4; weak D call: TRBD1 (6 bases). This CDR3 is built from 15 residues. CDR1 GTSNPN and CDR2 SVGIG come from the germline V gene (reference sequence). V was clipped by 2 bases and J by 2 bases, with 12 bases between them. The CDR3 spells CAWSPLTGTNEKLFF. The CDR3 coding sequence is TGTGCCTGGAGTCCACTAACAGGGACTAATGAAAAACTGTTTTTT.

This clonotype showed up just a few times. The rearrangement joins TRBV28 to TRBJ1-1, with 8 bases lining up with TRBD1. CDR3 length: 12 residues. Germline V gene data show CDR1 as MDHEN and CDR2 as SYDVKM. The CDR3 spells CGSGQENTEAFF. The CDR3 DNA follows: TGTGGTTCGGGACAGGAGAACACTGAAGCTTTCTTT.

This clonotype was counted at least ten times. The chain joins TRBV5-1 to TRBJ2-7; D uncertain. CDR1 is SGHRS and CDR2 is YFSETQ in the germline V gene. This CDR3 is built from 15 residues. V was cut by 0 bases and J by 2 bases, with 12 bases left in between. The CDR3 protein is CASSLGSTDTYEQYF. The CDR3 region has the DNA TGCGCCAGCAGCTTGGGTTCCACCGACACCTACGAGCAGTACTTC.

Ten or more counts support this clonotype. The chain combines TRBV6-2 or TRBV6-3 with TRBJ1-1, with D unclear. Trimming shortened V by 5 bases and J by 5 bases, and 21 bases separated the two germline ends. The CDR3 sequence is 16 residues long. Germline CDR1 reads MNHEY; CDR2 reads SVGEGT. The CDR3 reads CASSRSDPRAGTEAFF. The CDR3 coding sequence is TGTGCCAGCAGTCGTTCCGACCCGAGGGCGGGTACTGAAGCTTTCTTT.

The rearrangement links TRBV3-1 to TRBJ2-7, with TRBD2 matching 13 bases. J was trimmed by 2 bases and V by 3 bases; bases with no gene match: 4. The CDR3 has 16 amino acids. Germline lookup yields CDR1 LGHDT and CDR2 YNNKEL (reference sequence). In DNA, the CDR3 is TGTGCCAGCAGCCATTCCGGACTAGCGGGGGCCTACGAGCAGTACTTC. Its protein product is CASSHSGLAGAYEQYF.

In its sample, this clonotype was seen once. J is TRBJ2-1 and V is TRBV7-9; D possibly matches TRBD1 or TRBD2 (5 bases each). The CDR3 extends over 11 amino acids. Trimming removed 4 bases at V and 15 bases at J, with 13 bases between. Germline values: CDR1 SEHNR, CDR2 FQNEAQ (reference sequence). The CDR3 region has the DNA TGTGCCAGCAGCTGGGGGTCTATTTGGTTCTTC. It specifies CASSWGSIWFF.

The chain uses TRBV5-1 and TRBJ2-5; no definite D call. The ends were cut back, 4 bases at V and 2 bases at J, with 15 bases in the middle. The CDR3 has 15 amino acids. Germline values: CDR1 SGHRS, CDR2 YFSETQ. The CDR3 region has the DNA TGCGCCAGCAGCCCCGGCGTGAGCGAACAAGAGACCCAGTACTTC. Its protein is CASSPGVSEQETQYF.